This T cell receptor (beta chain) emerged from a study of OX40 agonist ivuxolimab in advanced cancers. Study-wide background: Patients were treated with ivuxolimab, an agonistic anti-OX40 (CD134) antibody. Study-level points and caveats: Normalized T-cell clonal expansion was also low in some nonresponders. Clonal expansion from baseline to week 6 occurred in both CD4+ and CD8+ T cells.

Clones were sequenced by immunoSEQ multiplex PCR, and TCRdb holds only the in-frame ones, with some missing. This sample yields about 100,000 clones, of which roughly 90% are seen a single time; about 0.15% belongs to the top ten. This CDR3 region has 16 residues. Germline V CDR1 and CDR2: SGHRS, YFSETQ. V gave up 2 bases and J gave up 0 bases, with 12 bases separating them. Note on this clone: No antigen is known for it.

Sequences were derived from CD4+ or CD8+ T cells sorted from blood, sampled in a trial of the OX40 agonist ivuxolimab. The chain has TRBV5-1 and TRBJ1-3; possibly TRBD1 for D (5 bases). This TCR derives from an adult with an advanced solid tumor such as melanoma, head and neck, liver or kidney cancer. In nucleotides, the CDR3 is TGCGCCAGCAGCTTAAAGGGGCCCTACTCTGGAAACACCATATATTTT. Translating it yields CASSLKGPYSGNTIYF.